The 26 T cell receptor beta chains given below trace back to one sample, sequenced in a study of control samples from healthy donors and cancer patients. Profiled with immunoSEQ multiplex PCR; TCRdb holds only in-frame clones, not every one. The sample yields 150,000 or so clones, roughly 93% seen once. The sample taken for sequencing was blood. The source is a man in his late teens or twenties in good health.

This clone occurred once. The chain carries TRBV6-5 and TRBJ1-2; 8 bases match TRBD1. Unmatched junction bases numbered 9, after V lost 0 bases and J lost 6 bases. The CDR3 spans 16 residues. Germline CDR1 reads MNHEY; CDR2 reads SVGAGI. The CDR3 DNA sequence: TGTGCCAGCAGTTACTCGCCGGGACAGGATTCCCATGGCTACACCTTC. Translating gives CASSYSPGQDSHGYTF.

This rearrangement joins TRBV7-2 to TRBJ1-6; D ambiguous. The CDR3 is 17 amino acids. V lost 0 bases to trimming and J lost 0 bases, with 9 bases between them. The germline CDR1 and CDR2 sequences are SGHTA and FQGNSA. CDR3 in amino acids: CASSLAQEFSYNSPLHF. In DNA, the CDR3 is TGTGCCAGCAGCTTAGCCCAGGAGTTCTCCTATAATTCACCCCTCCACTTT.

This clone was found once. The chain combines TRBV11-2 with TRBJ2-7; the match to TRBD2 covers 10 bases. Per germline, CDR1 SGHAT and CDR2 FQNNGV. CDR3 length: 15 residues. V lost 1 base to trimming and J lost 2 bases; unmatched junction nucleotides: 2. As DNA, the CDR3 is TGTGCCAGCAGCTTAGGGACTAGCGGAACCTACGAGCAGTACTTC. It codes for CASSLGTSGTYEQYF. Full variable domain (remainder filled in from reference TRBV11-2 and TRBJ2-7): EAGVAQSPRYKIIEKRQSVAFWCNPISGHATLYWYQQILGQGPKLLIQFQNNGVVDDSQLPKDRFSAERLKGVDSTLKIQPAKLEDSAVYLCASSLGTSGTYEQYFGPGTRLTVT.

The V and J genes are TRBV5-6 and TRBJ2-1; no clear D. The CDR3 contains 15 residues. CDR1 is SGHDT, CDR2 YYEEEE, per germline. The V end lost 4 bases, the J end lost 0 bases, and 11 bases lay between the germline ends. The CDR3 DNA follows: TGTGCCAGCAGCCCCCCCAGTTCCTCCTACAATGAGCAGTTCTTC. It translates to CASSPPSSSYNEQFF.

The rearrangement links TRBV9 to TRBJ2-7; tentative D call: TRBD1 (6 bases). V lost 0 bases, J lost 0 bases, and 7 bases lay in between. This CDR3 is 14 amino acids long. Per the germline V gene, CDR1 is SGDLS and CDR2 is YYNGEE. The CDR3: CASSVGDTSYEQYF. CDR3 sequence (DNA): TGTGCCAGCAGCGTAGGGGACACCTCCTACGAGCAGTACTTC.

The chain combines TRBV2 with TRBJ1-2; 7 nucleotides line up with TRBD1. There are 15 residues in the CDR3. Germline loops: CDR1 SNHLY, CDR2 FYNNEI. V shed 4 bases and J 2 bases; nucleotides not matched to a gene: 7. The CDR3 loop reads CASSGGTARNYGYTF. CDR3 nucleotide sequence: TGTGCCAGCAGTGGCGGGACAGCCAGAAACTATGGCTACACCTTC.

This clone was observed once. In nucleotides, the CDR3 is TGTGCCAGCGGGCTGAGGGGGAACACTGAAGCTTTCTTT. Its translation: CASGLRGNTEAFF. V usage is TRBV5-4 and J usage is TRBJ1-1; the D gene is possibly TRBD1 (5 bases). Per germline, CDR1 SGHNT and CDR2 YYREEE (reference sequence). V was pared by 7 bases and J by 1 base, with 11 bases between. The CDR3 length is 13 residues.

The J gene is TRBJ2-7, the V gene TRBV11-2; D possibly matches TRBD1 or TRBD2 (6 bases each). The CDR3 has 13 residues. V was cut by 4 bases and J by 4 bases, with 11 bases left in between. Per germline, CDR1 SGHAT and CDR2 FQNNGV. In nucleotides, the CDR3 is TGTGCCAGCAGCTCCCAGGGGAGGTACGAGCAGTACTTC. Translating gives CASSSQGRYEQYF.

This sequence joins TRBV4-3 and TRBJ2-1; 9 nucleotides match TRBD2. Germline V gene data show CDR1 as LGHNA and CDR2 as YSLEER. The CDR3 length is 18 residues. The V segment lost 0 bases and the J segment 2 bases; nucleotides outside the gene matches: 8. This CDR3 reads CASSQDPWLAGTYNEQFF. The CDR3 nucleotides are TGCGCCAGCAGCCAAGATCCGTGGCTAGCGGGAACCTACAATGAGCAGTTCTTC.

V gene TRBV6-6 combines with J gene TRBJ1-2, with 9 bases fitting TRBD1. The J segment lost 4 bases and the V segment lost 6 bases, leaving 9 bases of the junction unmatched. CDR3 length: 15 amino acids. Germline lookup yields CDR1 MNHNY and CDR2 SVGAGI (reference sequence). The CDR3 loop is CASSPGQGIGYGYTF. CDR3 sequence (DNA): TGTGCCAGCAGCCCGGGACAGGGTATCGGCTATGGCTACACCTTC.

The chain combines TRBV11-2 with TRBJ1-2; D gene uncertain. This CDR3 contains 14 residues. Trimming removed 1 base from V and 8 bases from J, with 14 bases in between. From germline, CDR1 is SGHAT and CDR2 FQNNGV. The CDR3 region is CASSLGARGDGYTF. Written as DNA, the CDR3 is TGTGCCAGCAGCTTAGGGGCCCGGGGAGACGGCTACACCTTC. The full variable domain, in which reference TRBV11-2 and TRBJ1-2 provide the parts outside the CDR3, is EAGVAQSPRYKIIEKRQSVAFWCNPISGHATLYWYQQILGQGPKLLIQFQNNGVVDDSQLPKDRFSAERLKGVDSTLKIQPAKLEDSAVYLCASSLGARGDGYTFGSGTRLTVV.

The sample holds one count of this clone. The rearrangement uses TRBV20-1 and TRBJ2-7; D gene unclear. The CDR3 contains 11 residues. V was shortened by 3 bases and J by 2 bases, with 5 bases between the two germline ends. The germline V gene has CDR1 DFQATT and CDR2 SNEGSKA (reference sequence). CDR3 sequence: CSARPPYEQYF. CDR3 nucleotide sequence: TGCAGTGCTAGGCCCCCCTACGAGCAGTACTTC.

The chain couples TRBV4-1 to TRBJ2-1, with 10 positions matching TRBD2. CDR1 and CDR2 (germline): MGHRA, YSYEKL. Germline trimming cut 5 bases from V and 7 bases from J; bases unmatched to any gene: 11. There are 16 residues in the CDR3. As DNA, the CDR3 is TGCGCCAGCAGCAAAGGGAGCGGGAGGGCCGTTAATGAGCAGTTCTTC. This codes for CASSKGSGRAVNEQFF.

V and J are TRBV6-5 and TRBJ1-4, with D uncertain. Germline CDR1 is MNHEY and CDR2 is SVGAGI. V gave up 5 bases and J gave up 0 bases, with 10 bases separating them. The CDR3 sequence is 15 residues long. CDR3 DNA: TGTGCCAGCAGTCAGTGGGGTGCAACTAATGAAAAACTGTTTTTT. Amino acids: CASSQWGATNEKLFF.

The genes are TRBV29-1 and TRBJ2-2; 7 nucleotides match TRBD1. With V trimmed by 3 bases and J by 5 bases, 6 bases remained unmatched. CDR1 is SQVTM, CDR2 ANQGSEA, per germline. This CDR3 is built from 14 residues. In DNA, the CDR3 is TGCAGCGTTGAGGGGGACAGAAAAACCGGGGAGCTGTTTTTT. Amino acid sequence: CSVEGDRKTGELFF.

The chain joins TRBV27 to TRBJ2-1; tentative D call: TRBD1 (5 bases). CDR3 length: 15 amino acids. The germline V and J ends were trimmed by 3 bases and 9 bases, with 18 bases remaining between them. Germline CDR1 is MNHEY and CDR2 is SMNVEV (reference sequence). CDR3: CASSFRQTSLGEQFF. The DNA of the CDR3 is TGTGCCAGCAGTTTCCGACAGACCTCCCTCGGTGAGCAGTTCTTC.

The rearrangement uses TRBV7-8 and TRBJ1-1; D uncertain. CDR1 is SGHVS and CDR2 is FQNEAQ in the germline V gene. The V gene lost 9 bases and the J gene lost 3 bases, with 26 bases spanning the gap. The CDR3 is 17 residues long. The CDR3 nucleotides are TGTGCCAGTACCCGATACTCAAGGAGAAGCGGCGACACTGAAGCTTTCTTT. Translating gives CASTRYSRRSGDTEAFF. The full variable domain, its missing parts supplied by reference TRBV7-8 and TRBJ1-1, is GAGVSQSPRYKVAKRGQDVALRCDPISGHVSLFWYQQALGQGPEFLTYFQNEAQLDKSGLPSDRFFAERPEGSVSTLKIQRTQQEDSAVYLCASTRYSRRSGDTEAFFGQGTRLTVV.

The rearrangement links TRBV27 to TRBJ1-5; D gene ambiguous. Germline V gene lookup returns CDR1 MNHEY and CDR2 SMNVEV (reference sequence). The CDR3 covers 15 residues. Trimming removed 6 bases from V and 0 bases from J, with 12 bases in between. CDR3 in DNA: TGTGCCAGCAGCCTCACTTTGAATAGCAATCAGCCCCAGCATTTT. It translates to CASSLTLNSNQPQHF.

This CDR3 reads CASSFVQGDTGELFF. CDR3 bases: TGTGCCAGCAGCTTTGTACAGGGAGACACCGGGGAGCTGTTTTTT. The chain links TRBV5-4 to TRBJ2-2; possible D gene TRBD1, 6 bases. Germline CDR1 and CDR2: SGHNT and YYREEE (reference sequence). The germline V and J ends were trimmed by 2 bases and 3 bases, with 11 bases remaining between them. The CDR3 spans 15 residues. Full variable domain (outside the CDR3, taken from reference TRBV5-4 and TRBJ2-2): ETGVTQSPTHLIKTRGQQVTLRCSSQSGHNTVSWYQQALGQGPQFIFQYYREEENGRGNFPPRFSGLQFPNYSSELNVNALELDDSALYLCASSFVQGDTGELFFGEGSRLTVL.

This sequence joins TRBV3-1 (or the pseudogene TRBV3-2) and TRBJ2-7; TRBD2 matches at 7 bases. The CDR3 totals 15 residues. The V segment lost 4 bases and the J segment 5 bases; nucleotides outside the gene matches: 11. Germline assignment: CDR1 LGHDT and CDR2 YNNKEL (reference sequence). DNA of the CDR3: TGTGCCAGCAGCCTGAGTCGGGGGGAATTCCACGAGCAGTACTTC. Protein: CASSLSRGEFHEQYF.

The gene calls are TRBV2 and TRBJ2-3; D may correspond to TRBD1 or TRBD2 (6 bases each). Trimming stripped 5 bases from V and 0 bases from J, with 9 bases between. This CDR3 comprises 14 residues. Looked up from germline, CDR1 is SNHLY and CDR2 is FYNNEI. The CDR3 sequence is CASSRGRSTDTQYF. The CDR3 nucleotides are TGTGCCAGCAGTAGGGGGAGGAGCACAGATACGCAGTATTTT. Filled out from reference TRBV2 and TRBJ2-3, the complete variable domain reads EPEVTQTPSHQVTQMGQEVILRCVPISNHLYFYWYRQILGQKVEFLVSFYNNEISEKSEIFDDQFSVERPDGSNFTLKIRSTKLEDSAMYFCASSRGRSTDTQYFGPGTRLTVL.

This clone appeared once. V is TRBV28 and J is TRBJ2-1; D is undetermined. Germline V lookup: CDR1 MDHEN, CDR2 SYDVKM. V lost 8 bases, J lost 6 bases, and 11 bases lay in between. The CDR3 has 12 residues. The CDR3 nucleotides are TGTGCCAGCTTAGCAGATCGCAATGAGCAGTTCTTC. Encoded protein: CASLADRNEQFF.

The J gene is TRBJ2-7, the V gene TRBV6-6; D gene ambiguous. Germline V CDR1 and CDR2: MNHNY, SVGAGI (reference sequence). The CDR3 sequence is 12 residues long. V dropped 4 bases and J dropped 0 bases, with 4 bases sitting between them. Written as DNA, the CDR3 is TGTGCCAGCAGTTCGGACTCCTACGAGCAGTACTTC. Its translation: CASSSDSYEQYF.

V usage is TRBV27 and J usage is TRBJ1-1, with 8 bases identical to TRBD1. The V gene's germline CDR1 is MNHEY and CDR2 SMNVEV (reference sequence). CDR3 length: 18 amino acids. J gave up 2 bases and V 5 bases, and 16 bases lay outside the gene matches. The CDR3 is CASSPIISLTGVNTEAFF. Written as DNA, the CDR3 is TGTGCCAGCAGTCCCATTATTTCTCTGACAGGGGTTAACACTGAAGCTTTCTTT.

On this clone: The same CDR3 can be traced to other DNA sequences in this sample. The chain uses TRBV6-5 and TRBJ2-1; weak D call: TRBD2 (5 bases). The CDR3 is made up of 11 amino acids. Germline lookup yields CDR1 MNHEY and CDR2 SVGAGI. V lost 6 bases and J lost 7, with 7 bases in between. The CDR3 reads CASSRGNEQFF. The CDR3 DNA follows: TGTGCCAGCAGCCGAGGGAATGAGCAGTTCTTC.

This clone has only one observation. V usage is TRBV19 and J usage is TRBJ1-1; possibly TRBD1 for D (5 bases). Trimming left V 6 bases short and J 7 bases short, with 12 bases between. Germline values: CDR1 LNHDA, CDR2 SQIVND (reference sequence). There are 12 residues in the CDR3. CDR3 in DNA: TGTGCCAGTAGCCCGTGGGGGGGTGAAGCTTTCTTT. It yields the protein CASSPWGGEAFF.